This T cell receptor (beta chain) was profiled in a study of OX40 agonist ivuxolimab in advanced cancers. Study in general: Cancers in dose escalation were hepatocellular, melanoma, renal cell and head and neck. Those enrolled were 80% to 85% male, with a mean age of around 57 years and ages from roughly 20 to 85. General study findings and limits: CD4+ and CD8+ blood T cells expanded clonally by week 6 at 0.1 to 3.0 mg/kg.

Generated by immunoSEQ multiplex PCR, the TCRdb table keeps only in-frame clones and is missing some. Counted here are some 61,000 clones, about 87% occurring once; the ten biggest clones make up about 5.4%. Germline V CDR1 and CDR2: SNHLY, FYNNEI. The CDR3 totals 12 residues. V lost 7 bases to trimming and J lost 6 bases, with 12 bases between them. This clone was recorded once. Antigen specificity is unknown. V gene TRBV2 combines with J gene TRBJ1-2, with a tentative D call TRBD1 (6 bases). The source was CD4+ or CD8+ T cells sorted from blood, collected in a trial of the OX40 agonist ivuxolimab. The clonotype comes from an adult with an advanced solid tumor such as melanoma, head and neck, liver or kidney cancer. The CDR3 region is CASTGDNDGYTF. The DNA for the CDR3 is TGTGCCAGCACAGGGGACAATGATGGCTACACCTTC. Supplemented by reference TRBV2 and TRBJ1-2, the full variable domain reads EPEVTQTPSHQVTQMGQEVILRCVPISNHLYFYWYRQILGQKVEFLVSFYNNEISEKSEIFDDQFSVERPDGSNFTLKIRSTKLEDSAMYFCASTGDNDGYTFGSGTRLTVV.